These 2 T cell receptor beta chains were sequenced from one sample in a study of cytomegalovirus exposure and HLA in healthy donors. Generated by immunoSEQ multiplex PCR, the TCRdb table keeps only in-frame clones and is missing some. The sample holds more than 95,000 clones, approximately 86% seen once. The sequencing sample was made of PBMCs. These TCRs come from a man younger than 35 in good health and CMV-seropositive.

The CDR3 sequence: CTSSQSWGGRYYEQYF. CDR3 coding DNA: TGCACCAGCAGCCAATCGTGGGGGGGGCGTTATTACGAGCAGTACTTC. The chain recombines TRBV1 with TRBJ2-7; the table's D gene call, TRBD2, was not cross checked with the DNA. TRBV1 is a documented pseudogene. This CDR3 region has 16 residues.

The V gene is TRBV5-1, the J gene TRBJ1-1, with D unclear. Germline loops: CDR1 SGHRS, CDR2 YFSETQ. V was trimmed by 0 bases and J by 0 bases, leaving 9 bases between them. The length of the CDR3 is 15 residues. CDR3 sequence: CASSLGGALNTEAFF. For the CDR3, the DNA is TGCGCCAGCAGCTTGGGGGGAGCCTTGAACACTGAAGCTTTCTTT.